The 9 T cell receptor beta chains in this list originate from one sample, sequenced in a study of Graves' ophthalmopathy and Graves' hyperthyroidism (dated by TCRdb to the late 2010s). This sample was sequenced with an Illumina HiSeq 2000. For repertoire sequencing, the TCR beta CDR3 regions were amplified from RNA transcripts. The first round of RT-PCR was done with HTBI primers and the Qiagen OneStep RT-PCR kit, and was followed by a second round of multiplex PCR, then size selection and purification. TCRdb took the public reads, trimmed them with fastp at Q25, ran MiXCR for clone calling and kept in-frame beta chains. Identical CDR3 protein sequences are pooled into one entry, listed with their most common genes and DNA. The sample table records 1 million to 1.3 million distinct CDR3 sequences; 35% to 40% of these occur just once. The top ten constitute 11% of the sample. The sample consisted of peripheral blood or thyroid tissue (not recorded which). The source of these receptors is an adult man with Graves' hyperthyroidism.

This clonotype was observed a single time. The V gene is TRBV29-1, the J gene TRBJ2-7; D might be TRBD1 or TRBD2, each matching 6 bases. This CDR3 is 13 amino acids long. Between the trimmed V and J ends, which lost 1 base and 12 bases, there was a span of 19 bases. The germline V gene has CDR1 SQVTM and CDR2 ANQGSEA. CDR3 bases: TGCAGCGTTGAAGGGGGGACGGAGGGGGAAGCGTACTTC. It is translated as CSVEGGTEGEAYF.

At least ten counts were recorded for this clonotype. The chain uses TRBV29-1 and TRBJ1-1; no reliable D call. The CDR3 length is 11 residues. Germline assignment: CDR1 SQVTM and CDR2 ANQGSEA. The V and J ends lost 5 bases and 10 bases respectively, with 14 bases between them. The CDR3 DNA is TGCAGCGTTCCCGTAGGCCTGGCAGCTTTCTTT. Translation: CSVPVGLAAFF.

The rearrangement joins TRBV12-3 or TRBV12-4 to TRBJ1-4, with TRBD1 matching 10 bases. Trimming took 5 bases from V and 7 from J; bases not matched to a gene: 7. The CDR3 has 15 residues. The CDR3 DNA is TGTGCCAGCAGTACCCGGTGGGACAGGGGTGAAAAACTGTTTTTT. It translates to CASSTRWDRGEKLFF.

DNA for the CDR3: TGCAGCGTGGCGCCGGAAGAGCAGTACTTC. Protein: CSVAPEEQYF. The chain combines TRBV29-1 with TRBJ2-7, with unresolved D. The CDR3 is made up of 10 amino acids. Deletions cut 6 bases from V and 7 bases from J, with 10 bases between. CDR1 and CDR2 from the germline V gene are SQVTM and ANQGSEA.

This clonotype was recorded at least ten times. V and J are TRBV14 and TRBJ1-4; D gene ambiguous. Between the trimmed V and J ends, which lost 0 bases and 14 bases, there was a span of 10 bases. Looked up from germline, CDR1 is SGHDN and CDR2 is FVKESK. The CDR3 has 12 amino acids. Here the CDR3 reads CASSQDSEGLFF. Written as DNA, the CDR3 is TGTGCCAGCAGCCAAGATAGCGAGGGCCTGTTTTTT.

A remark on this clonotype: One end of the junction varies from germline; a read error may be responsible. This chain links TRBV5-1 with TRBJ2-2, with D perhaps matching TRBD2 (7 bases). The germline gives CDR1 SGHRS, CDR2 YFSETQ. CDR3 length: 15 amino acids. The CDR3 DNA reads TGTGCCAGCAGCTTGGACAGCGGGACCACCGGGGAGCTGTTTTTT. The encoded protein is CASSLDSGTTGELFF.

In its sample, this clonotype was seen many times. The rearrangement joins TRBV7-2 to TRBJ2-7, with D possibly matching TRBD1 (6 bases). This CDR3 is built from 15 residues. Germline V gives CDR1 SGHTA, CDR2 FQGNSA. V lost 1 base and J lost 6, with 16 bases in between. CDR3: CASSLESWTAAEQYF. The CDR3 nucleotides are TGTGCCAGCAGCTTAGAAAGCTGGACAGCGGCCGAGCAGTACTTC.

This clonotype was found many times. The chain uses TRBV19 and TRBJ2-7, with TRBD1 identical over 7 bases. The CDR3 is 14 residues long. Germline V lookup: CDR1 LNHDA, CDR2 SQIVND (reference sequence). Trimming removed 3 bases from V and 3 bases from J; junction bases left unmatched: 5. The CDR3 bases are TGTGCCAGTAGTATTACCGGGACAGACTACGAGCAGTACTTC. Translated, it gives CASSITGTDYEQYF.

This clonotype was seen just once. The chain recombines TRBV19 with TRBJ2-3, with a weak D call TRBD1 (6 bases). Germline CDR1 is LNHDA and CDR2 is SQIVND (reference sequence). Trimming cost V 9 bases and J 1 base, with 14 bases left between them. The CDR3 totals 14 residues. CDR3 nucleotides: TGTGCCAGCCGACCCCGACAGGGCACAGATACGCAGTATTTT. This sequence encodes CASRPRQGTDTQYF.